This T cell receptor beta chain stems from a study of T cells of healthy individuals. TCRdb called the 5' RACE reads again in MiXCR, with one record for every CDR3 protein. The sample lists 85,000 to 100,000 distinct CDR3 sequences; around 17% were seen once. The CDR3 spans 13 residues. The germline gives CDR1 MNHEY, CDR2 SVGAGI. V lost 2 bases, J lost 4 bases, and 8 bases lay in between. The V gene is TRBV6-5, the J gene TRBJ1-2; a possible D gene is TRBD1 (6 bases). The sequence derives from a human donor in good health. The CDR3 DNA is TGTGCCAGCAGTTACGGCAGGGGCTATGGCTACACCTTC. This encodes CASSYGRGYGYTF.